The clone carrying this TCR beta chain was picked up a small number of times. The sample belongs to a study of T cells in Graves' hyperthyroidism and ophthalmopathy. Amplification of TCR beta CDR3 regions used RNA as the template. HTBI primers were used for first-round RT-PCR of the TCR CDR3. TCRdb reprocessed the multiplex PCR reads with MiXCR, giving one entry per CDR3 protein. In the table there are hundreds of thousands of distinct CDR3 sequences, 15% to 19% of which are singletons. Across 18 months, stable Graves' hyperthyroidism was marked by no progression to ophthalmopathy. Patients aged 18 to 65 had newly diagnosed hyperthyroidism that had lasted under 2 months. Exclusion criteria comprised uncontrolled infection, other autoimmune disease, pregnancy or lactation. The TCR comes from a woman between 18 and 30 years old with Graves' hyperthyroidism. Sequencing input: blood.

CDR3 DNA sequence: TGTGCCAGCAGCTTAGTAACTAATGAAAAACTGTTTTTT. Translation: CASSLVTNEKLFF. This rearrangement joins TRBV7-2 to TRBJ1-4; no clear D. The CDR3 extends over 13 amino acids. Deletions cut 1 base from V and 1 base from J, with 1 base between. Per the germline V gene, CDR1 is SGHTA and CDR2 is FQGNSA.